This T cell receptor (beta chain) was documented in a study of somatic mutations in cytotoxic T cells in rheumatoid arthritis. Study-wide points: Antigenic targets recognized by the expanded CD8+ clones remained undetermined. The study found no significant difference in CD8+ T-cell clonality between rheumatoid arthritis patients and age-matched healthy controls.

Data came from immunoSEQ multiplex PCR; TCRdb stores just in-frame clones and leaves some out. Among over 8,500 clones listed, approximately 70% were seen once. Turning to this clone: The antigen is unknown.

The germline gives CDR1 MDHEN, CDR2 SYDVKM. The CDR3 covers 16 residues. Between the trimmed V and J ends, which lost 7 bases and 0 bases, there was a span of 16 bases. Flow cytometry was used to check the purity of CD4+ and CD8+ cells, which had been isolated by positive magnetic bead selection. The TCR was taken from a man between 60 and 75 years old in good health. The chain recombines TRBV28 with TRBJ1-5; tentative D call: TRBD1 (6 bases). The sample consisted of CD8+ T cells sorted from blood. CDR3 in DNA: TGTGCCAGCACCACCGGGACATCATATAGCAATCAGCCCCAGCATTTT. It codes for CASTTGTSYSNQPQHF.